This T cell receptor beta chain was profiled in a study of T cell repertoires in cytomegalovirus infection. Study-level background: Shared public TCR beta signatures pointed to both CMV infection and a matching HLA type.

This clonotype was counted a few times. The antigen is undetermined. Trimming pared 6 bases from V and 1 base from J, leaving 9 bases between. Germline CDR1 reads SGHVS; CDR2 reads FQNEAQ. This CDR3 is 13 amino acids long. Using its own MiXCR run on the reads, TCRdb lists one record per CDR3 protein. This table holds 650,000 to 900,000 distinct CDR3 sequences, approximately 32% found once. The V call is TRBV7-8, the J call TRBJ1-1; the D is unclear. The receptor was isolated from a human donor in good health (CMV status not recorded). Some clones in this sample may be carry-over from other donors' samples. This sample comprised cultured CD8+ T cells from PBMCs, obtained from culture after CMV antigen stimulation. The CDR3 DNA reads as TGTGCCAGCAGTACCGAGGGGAACACTGAAGCTTTCTTT. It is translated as CASSTEGNTEAFF.